This passage covers 30 T cell receptor beta chains from one sample sequenced in a study of blood T cell repertoires in COVID-19. Clones were sequenced by immunoSEQ multiplex PCR, and TCRdb holds only the in-frame ones, with some missing. The data contain 250,000 to 350,000 clones, around nine tenths of them singletons. What was sequenced was peripheral blood. These receptors were taken from a man aged 25 to 40 with acute or convalescent COVID-19.

This chain links TRBV10-1 with TRBJ2-3, with TRBD2 as a possible D gene (5 bases). V was clipped by 3 bases and J by 7 bases, with 11 bases between them. Germline V gene data show CDR1 as WNHNN and CDR2 as SYGVQD (reference sequence). CDR3 length equals 13 residues. CDR3 sequence: CASSESSLYTQYF. Here the CDR3 DNA reads TGCGCCAGCAGTGAATCTAGCCTGTATACGCAGTATTTT.

The rearrangement joins TRBV6-6 to TRBJ1-1; the D gene is possibly TRBD1 (6 bases). This CDR3 has 13 amino acids. CDR1 and CDR2 from the germline V gene are MNHNY and SVGAGI (reference sequence). The V end lost 6 bases, the J end lost 6 bases, and 14 bases lay between the germline ends. CDR3 bases: TGTGCCAGCAGACCCCGGGACATGGCTGAAGCTTTCTTT. This sequence encodes CASRPRDMAEAFF.

The J gene is TRBJ2-7, the V gene TRBV2; possibly TRBD1 for D (5 bases). The ends were cut back, 8 bases at V and 3 bases at J, with 11 bases in the middle. CDR1 is SNHLY and CDR2 is FYNNEI in the germline V gene. CDR3 length: 12 residues. CDR3 DNA: TGTGCCAGCGGGGCGGAGAACTACGAGCAGTACTTC. It encodes CASGAENYEQYF. Variable domain in full (rest from reference TRBV2 and TRBJ2-7): EPEVTQTPSHQVTQMGQEVILRCVPISNHLYFYWYRQILGQKVEFLVSFYNNEISEKSEIFDDQFSVERPDGSNFTLKIRSTKLEDSAMYFCASGAENYEQYFGPGTRLTVT.

The V and J genes are TRBV27 and TRBJ1-5; TRBD1 is a possible D gene (5 bases). CDR3 length equals 13 residues. Germline V gene sequence: CDR1 MNHEY, CDR2 SMNVEV (reference sequence). V shed 0 bases and J shed 7 bases, with 7 bases lying between them. The CDR3 is CASSLSWGQPQHF. The CDR3, as DNA: TGTGCCAGCAGTTTATCCTGGGGCCAGCCCCAGCATTTT.

As concerns this clone: The identical CDR3 is also encoded by other nucleotide sequences in the sample. The V call is TRBV4-2, the J call TRBJ2-1; tentatively, D is TRBD1 (5 bases). Germline-derived CDR1 and CDR2 are LGHNA and YNFKEQ. The CDR3 runs 14 residues. V lost 6 bases to trimming and J lost 5 bases, with 14 bases between them. CDR3 nucleotide sequence: TGTGCCAGCAGTCATGGGGCGGCGGACAATGAGCAGTTCTTC. Residues: CASSHGAADNEQFF.

The J gene is TRBJ2-3, the V gene TRBV5-4, with 7 bases matching TRBD2. V lost 4 bases to trimming and J lost 2 bases; unmatched junction nucleotides: 7. The CDR3 is 15 amino acids. Per germline, CDR1 SGHNT and CDR2 YYREEE (reference sequence). The CDR3 sequence: CASSRILAATDTQYF. CDR3 nucleotide sequence: TGTGCCAGCAGCCGGATTCTAGCGGCCACAGATACGCAGTATTTT.

The rearrangement joins TRBV4-1 to TRBJ2-5; 13 bases align to TRBD2. CDR1 MGHRA and CDR2 YSYEKL come from the germline V gene. With 3 bases clipped from V and 2 bases from J, the junction kept 6 bases outside the gene matches. This CDR3 is 17 amino acids long. The chain's CDR3 is CASSHGLAGVLQETQYF. In DNA form, the CDR3 reads TGCGCCAGCAGCCATGGACTAGCGGGGGTCCTACAAGAGACCCAGTACTTC.

As DNA, the CDR3 is TGTGCCAGCAGTCCTACAGGGTCCGGGGAGCTGTTTTTT. This sequence encodes CASSPTGSGELFF. The chain carries TRBV12-3 or TRBV12-4 and TRBJ2-2; maybe TRBD1 (6 bases). Trimming shortened V by 5 bases and J by 6 bases, and 10 bases separated the two germline ends. CDR3 length: 13 residues.

This chain links TRBV5-1 with TRBJ2-2, with no clear D. V was trimmed by 1 base and J by 3 bases, leaving 7 bases between them. The CDR3 contains 14 residues. Germline lookup yields CDR1 SGHRS and CDR2 YFSETQ. CDR3 nucleotide sequence: TGCGCCAGCAGCTTGACGGGTGACACCGGGGAGCTGTTTTTT. It codes for CASSLTGDTGELFF.

This chain joins TRBV11-2 and TRBJ2-3; D is ambiguous. The CDR3 runs to 12 residues. V shed 5 bases and J shed 0 bases, with 3 bases lying between them. From germline, CDR1 is SGHAT and CDR2 FQNNGV. CDR3 DNA: TGTGCCAGCAGCACTAGCACAGATACGCAGTATTTT. It yields the protein CASSTSTDTQYF.

The chain is built from TRBV27 and TRBJ2-1; 9 positions agree with TRBD2. Germline trimming cut 2 bases from V and 8 bases from J; bases unmatched to any gene: 10. Germline V gene data show CDR1 as MNHEY and CDR2 as SMNVEV (reference sequence). The CDR3 runs 16 residues. CDR3 DNA sequence: TGTGCCAGCAGTTTAGCCGAGGGACTAGCCTTCGATGAGCAGTTCTTC. Amino acids: CASSLAEGLAFDEQFF.

The V gene is TRBV11-2, the J gene TRBJ2-3; 11 bases are a match to TRBD2. The CDR3 has 19 residues. Germline lookup yields CDR1 SGHAT and CDR2 FQNNGV. V lost 4 bases, J lost 3 bases, and 15 bases stayed unmatched. The CDR3 sequence is CASSYQGRSGRAVTDTQYF. The CDR3, as DNA: TGTGCCAGCAGCTATCAGGGGCGTAGCGGGAGGGCCGTGACAGATACGCAGTATTTT.

The rearrangement links TRBV7-2 to TRBJ2-5; 10 nucleotides match TRBD1. V was pared by 4 bases and J by 5 bases, with 1 base of the junction left unmatched. This CDR3 is 13 amino acids long. Germline values: CDR1 SGHTA, CDR2 FQGNSA. CDR3 nucleotides: TGTGCCAGCAGCTCGGGACAGGGGGAGACCCAGTACTTC. Protein sequence: CASSSGQGETQYF.

This CDR3 reads CASSLPGVPNQPQHF. The CDR3, as DNA: TGTGCCAGCTCACTGCCGGGGGTCCCGAATCAGCCCCAGCATTTT. V usage is TRBV18 and J usage is TRBJ1-5; a possible D gene is TRBD1 (5 bases). V was pared by 4 bases and J by 4 bases, with 14 bases between. The germline V gene encodes CDR1 KGHSH and CDR2 LQKENI. The CDR3 loop spans 15 amino acids.

The genes are TRBV20-1 and TRBJ1-2; D is perhaps TRBD1 (6 bases). V was cut by 6 bases and J by 8 bases, with 13 bases left in between. The CDR3 consists of 11 residues. Germline CDR1 and CDR2: DFQATT and SNEGSKA (reference sequence). This CDR3 reads CSAWDNRGYTF. The CDR3 DNA is TGCAGTGCCTGGGACAACCGAGGCTACACCTTC.

This clone was seen a single time. This chain connects TRBV27 to TRBJ1-2; 8 nucleotides align to TRBD1. CDR3 size: 14 residues. After removal of 5 bases from V and 3 bases from J, the junction contained 5 bases not matched to a gene. Germline assignment: CDR1 MNHEY and CDR2 SMNVEV (reference sequence). CDR3 DNA sequence: TGTGCCAGCAGTATCAGGGGGCGCGACTATGGCTACACCTTC. As protein: CASSIRGRDYGYTF.

The chain recombines TRBV27 with TRBJ2-1; a possible D gene is TRBD1 (5 bases). CDR1 MNHEY and CDR2 SMNVEV come from the germline V gene (reference sequence). Trimming removed 5 bases from V and 6 bases from J, with 14 bases in between. CDR3 length: 14 residues. This chain's CDR3 is CASSPLTVINEQFF. The DNA for the CDR3 is TGTGCCAGCAGTCCACTGACAGTGATCAATGAGCAGTTCTTC.

This chain links TRBV6-5 with TRBJ2-2, with TRBD2 identical over 7 bases. J gave up 5 bases and V 6 bases, and 6 bases lay outside the gene matches. This CDR3 is 14 amino acids long. Germline CDR1 reads MNHEY; CDR2 reads SVGAGI. CDR3 nucleotide sequence: TGTGCCAGCAGATCACCCGGGAGGACCGGGGAGCTGTTTTTT. Its translation: CASRSPGRTGELFF.

The chain has TRBV23-1 and TRBJ1-2; D might be TRBD1 (5 bases). TRBV23-1 is an ORF, and what it does is uncertain. The V and J ends lost 7 bases and 5 bases respectively, with 14 bases between them. This CDR3 contains 13 residues. The CDR3 protein is CASNPGLGYGYTF. In DNA form, the CDR3 reads TGCGCCAGCAATCCGGGACTAGGGTATGGCTACACCTTC.

The chain uses TRBV5-6 and TRBJ2-2; possible D gene TRBD1, 5 bases. The CDR3 is 14 residues long. The V gene's germline CDR1 is SGHDT and CDR2 YYEEEE. The ends were cut back, 4 bases at V and 7 bases at J, with 14 bases in the middle. In DNA form, the CDR3 reads TGTGCCAGCAGCCCCGGTGGGGCCCGCGGGGAGCTGTTTTTT. Its protein is CASSPGGARGELFF.

V usage is TRBV28 and J usage is TRBJ2-6; 10 bases agree with TRBD1. CDR1 MDHEN and CDR2 SYDVKM come from the germline V gene. The V gene end was trimmed by 5 bases and the J gene end by 0 bases; junction bases not matched to a gene: 7. This CDR3 contains 18 residues. In DNA, the CDR3 is TGTGCCAGCAGTACCGGGACAGGGGCTTTCTCTGGGGCCAACGTCCTGACTTTC. Amino acids: CASSTGTGAFSGANVLTF.

This clone has just a few counts. The rearrangement links TRBV5-1 to TRBJ2-7; the D is unclear. Germline values: CDR1 SGHRS, CDR2 YFSETQ. This CDR3 is built from 15 residues. Trimming pared 0 bases from V and 2 bases from J, leaving 12 bases between. This CDR3 reads CASSLGFGGTYEQYF. Here the CDR3 DNA reads TGCGCCAGCAGCTTGGGATTCGGCGGAACCTACGAGCAGTACTTC.

The genes are TRBV12-5 and TRBJ2-6; no clear D gene. V lost 1 base and J lost 0, with 4 bases in between. The CDR3 loop spans 15 amino acids. The germline gives CDR1 LGHNT, CDR2 FRNRAP. CDR3 protein: CASGLGLSGANVLTF. The DNA for the CDR3 is TGTGCTAGTGGTTTGGGGCTCTCTGGGGCCAACGTCCTGACTTTC.

The chain is built from TRBV10-3 and TRBJ2-7; 9 bases map to TRBD1. The trim removed 0 bases at V and 3 bases at J, leaving 3 bases unmatched. Germline-derived CDR1 and CDR2 are ENHRY and SYGVKD. This CDR3 spans 15 amino acids. Written as DNA, the CDR3 is TGTGCCATCAGTGAGTCCCGGACAGGGGTCTACGAGCAGTACTTC. Translating it yields CAISESRTGVYEQYF.

The chain joins TRBV14 to TRBJ1-3; the match to TRBD1 covers 7 bases. The CDR3 length is 13 residues. Per the germline V gene, CDR1 is SGHDN and CDR2 is FVKESK. After removal of 6 bases from V and 7 bases from J, the junction contained 6 bases not matched to a gene. The CDR3 spells CASSGQAVNTIYF. The CDR3 nucleotides are TGTGCCAGCAGTGGACAGGCTGTGAACACCATATATTTT.

This chain connects TRBV3-1 (or the pseudogene TRBV3-2) to TRBJ2-2, with D tentatively TRBD1 (6 bases). V lost 4 bases, J lost 3 bases, and 9 bases lay in between. CDR1 LGHDT and CDR2 YNNKEL come from the germline V gene (reference sequence). This CDR3 is 14 amino acids long. Here the CDR3 reads CASSPGQYTGELFF. CDR3 nucleotides: TGTGCCAGCAGCCCCGGACAGTACACCGGGGAGCTGTTTTTT.

The rearrangement uses TRBV2 and TRBJ2-2; the match to TRBD1 covers 8 bases. V lost 6 bases, J lost 4 bases, and 4 bases stayed unmatched. Germline assignment: CDR1 SNHLY and CDR2 FYNNEI. CDR3 length equals 14 residues. The CDR3 here is CASRPGQATGELFF. The CDR3 coding sequence is TGTGCCAGCAGACCGGGACAGGCCACCGGGGAGCTGTTTTTT.

V gene TRBV2 combines with J gene TRBJ2-7; TRBD2 matches 7 bases. The V gene end was trimmed by 3 bases and the J gene end by 2 bases; junction bases not matched to a gene: 7. Germline V gene sequence: CDR1 SNHLY, CDR2 FYNNEI. The CDR3 is 15 amino acids. This CDR3 reads CASSDLAGVTYEQYF. In DNA, the CDR3 is TGTGCCAGCAGTGACCTGGCGGGAGTGACCTACGAGCAGTACTTC.

The table lists this clone with a few counts. The rearrangement uses TRBV28 and TRBJ2-7, with 7 positions matching TRBD2. The CDR3 sequence is 17 residues long. CDR1 is MDHEN and CDR2 is SYDVKM in the germline V gene. V shed 6 bases and J 5 bases; nucleotides not matched to a gene: 19. This CDR3 reads CASSSRDYFSIPNEQYF. The DNA for the CDR3 is TGTGCCAGCAGCAGCCGGGACTACTTTTCTATCCCCAACGAGCAGTACTTC.

The V gene is TRBV19, the J gene TRBJ2-1; 13 positions agree with TRBD2. V lost 4 bases and J lost 6; bases outside the gene matches: 3. Germline lookup yields CDR1 LNHDA and CDR2 SQIVND (reference sequence). This CDR3 spans 15 amino acids. CDR3 nucleotides: TGTGCCAGTAGTACCGGGACTAGCGGGATCAATGAGCAGTTCTTC. Translating gives CASSTGTSGINEQFF.